The 26 T cell receptor beta chains reported below all come from one sample, sequenced in a study of cytomegalovirus exposure and HLA in healthy donors. The study ran its PCR with 60 Vbeta and 13 Jbeta primers. Here immunoSEQ multiplex PCR was the method, and the copy in TCRdb shows in-frame clones only, minus some. There are fewer than 50,000 clones in the sample; approximately 57% occur only once, and around 12% lies in the top ten. Sequenced input: PBMCs. All receptors derive from a man in his sixties in good health and CMV-seropositive.

This clone was recorded once. At one boundary the junction diverges from the germline segment, which might be a read error. This chain links TRBV4-2 with TRBJ1-5; D possibly corresponds to TRBD1 (6 bases). CDR1 is LGHNA, CDR2 YNFKEQ, per germline. The CDR3 has 15 amino acids. The CDR3 DNA reads TGTGCCAGCAGCTCTACAGAACAGGGCGATCAGCCACAGCATTTT. Translating gives CASSSTEQGDQPQHF.

The sample holds a few counts of this clone. This chain links TRBV4-1 with TRBJ2-5, with 7 bases fitting TRBD1. This CDR3 has 13 residues. The V gene's germline CDR1 is MGHRA and CDR2 YSYEKL. V gave up 3 bases and J gave up 2 bases; unmatched junction bases: 0. CDR3 in DNA: TGCGCCAGCAGCCAGGGACAGCAAGAGACCCAGTACTTC. This codes for CASSQGQQETQYF.

The sample holds a few counts of this clone. The rearrangement uses TRBV7-9 and TRBJ2-1, with TRBD2 matching over 7 bases. The V and J ends lost 4 bases and 9 bases, in that order; junction bases with no gene match: 9. This CDR3 has 14 amino acids. Germline CDR1 SEHNR, CDR2 FQNEAQ (reference sequence). CDR3 in DNA: TGTGCCAGCAGCTCGGGAATGCCGGGAGGTGAGCAGTTCTTC. Translation: CASSSGMPGGEQFF.

This chain uses TRBV25-1 with TRBJ2-1; 12 positions match TRBD2. Germline V lookup: CDR1 MGHDK, CDR2 SYGVNS. The CDR3 covers 14 residues. J was trimmed by 10 bases and V by 6 bases; bases with no gene match: 7. The CDR3 DNA reads as TGTGCCAGCAGCCTCCCGGGACTAGCGGGCGAGCAGTTCTTC. Protein product: CASSLPGLAGEQFF.

The chain is built from TRBV10-3 and TRBJ2-1; TRBD2 aligns across 7 bases. In germline, CDR1 is ENHRY, CDR2 SYGVKD. Trimming at V came to 0 bases and at J to 5 bases, leaving 10 bases not matched to a gene. The CDR3 has 17 amino acids. The CDR3 DNA is TGTGCCATCAGTGAGTCGAGGGCGGGCGGGGGAGACAATGAGCAGTTCTTC. This encodes CAISESRAGGGDNEQFF.

The J gene is TRBJ2-1, the V gene TRBV28; D perhaps matches TRBD1 (6 bases). The CDR3 spans 12 residues. The V end lost 8 bases, the J end lost 5 bases, and 10 bases lay between the germline ends. Germline lookup yields CDR1 MDHEN and CDR2 SYDVKM. Written as DNA, the CDR3 is TGTGCCAGCGCAGACAGGAACAATGAGCAGTTCTTC. It yields the protein CASADRNNEQFF.

The chain couples TRBV6-5 to TRBJ1-2; a possible D gene is TRBD1 (6 bases). Germline CDR1 reads MNHEY; CDR2 reads SVGAGI. Trimming took off 2 bases at V and 2 bases at J, with 9 bases between the two ends. The CDR3 sequence is 14 residues long. This chain's CDR3 is CASSYGDNNYGYTF. CDR3 bases: TGTGCCAGCAGTTACGGGGACAACAACTATGGCTACACCTTC.

The genes are TRBV5-1 and TRBJ2-3; 11 bases agree with TRBD2. V shed 4 bases and J 6 bases; nucleotides not matched to a gene: 7. The CDR3 has 15 residues. Per germline, CDR1 SGHRS and CDR2 YFSETQ. In DNA, the CDR3 is TGCGCCAGCAGCCCCGGGACTAGCGGCATGGATACGCAGTATTTT. Protein product: CASSPGTSGMDTQYF.

This chain connects TRBV6-1 to TRBJ2-1, with D tentatively TRBD2 (6 bases). Germline CDR1 reads MNHNS; CDR2 reads SASEGT. V was cut by 0 bases and J by 10 bases, with 16 bases left in between. This CDR3 is 15 amino acids long. The CDR3 DNA is TGTGCCAGCAGTGAAGCGGGATCAACTCGGGAGGAGCAGTTCTTC. This codes for CASSEAGSTREEQFF.

This rearrangement joins TRBV7-2 to TRBJ2-1, with 7 bases aligning to TRBD1. The CDR3 is made up of 15 amino acids. J gave up 2 bases and V 5 bases, and 6 bases lay outside the gene matches. The germline gives CDR1 SGHTA, CDR2 FQGNSA. CDR3 in amino acids: CASSRDRRTYNEQFF. Here the CDR3 DNA reads TGTGCCAGCAGCAGGGACAGACGTACCTACAATGAGCAGTTCTTC.

This sequence joins TRBV7-2 and TRBJ1-1; D ambiguous. This CDR3 is 13 amino acids long. V gave up 3 bases and J gave up 5 bases, with 10 bases separating them. CDR1 is SGHTA and CDR2 is FQGNSA in the germline V gene. The CDR3 coding sequence is TGTGCCAGCAGCTTCGCTGGGGAGACTGAAGCTTTCTTT. It is translated as CASSFAGETEAFF.

V is TRBV2 and J is TRBJ1-5; 8 bases are a match to TRBD1. This CDR3 is 14 amino acids long. CDR1 and CDR2 (germline): SNHLY, FYNNEI. V lost 6 bases and J lost 5; bases outside the gene matches: 6. CDR3 in amino acids: CASRPTGGYQPQHF. In nucleotides, the CDR3 is TGTGCCAGCAGGCCAACAGGGGGATATCAGCCCCAGCATTTT.

This rearrangement joins TRBV7-9 to TRBJ2-5; possibly TRBD1 for D (6 bases). The CDR3 consists of 14 residues. V was cut by 5 bases and J by 5 bases, with 15 bases left in between. Germline V gives CDR1 SEHNR, CDR2 FQNEAQ (reference sequence). In DNA form, the CDR3 reads TGTGCCAGCAGCCCTGGGACAACCCCTGAGACCCAGTACTTC. This sequence encodes CASSPGTTPETQYF.

The chain carries TRBV19 and TRBJ2-7; D possibly corresponds to TRBD1 (5 bases). Per the germline V gene, CDR1 is LNHDA and CDR2 is SQIVND (reference sequence). The CDR3 has 13 amino acids. Trimming removed 4 bases from V and 0 bases from J, with 7 bases in between. CDR3 protein: CASSSQGSYEQYF. In nucleotides, the CDR3 is TGTGCCAGTAGTAGTCAGGGCTCCTACGAGCAGTACTTC.

The chain carries TRBV5-4 and TRBJ2-3, with D maybe TRBD2 (6 bases). Trimming stripped 6 bases from V and 4 bases from J, with 12 bases between. The CDR3 totals 13 residues. Germline V CDR1 and CDR2: SGHNT, YYREEE (reference sequence). DNA of the CDR3: TGTGCCAGCAAGGGCGGGATGGCAGATACGCAGTATTTT. As protein: CASKGGMADTQYF.

The chain employs TRBV7-9 and TRBJ2-1; D might be TRBD2 (6 bases). CDR1 is SEHNR and CDR2 is FQNEAQ in the germline V gene (reference sequence). The germline V and J ends were trimmed by 0 bases and 0 bases, with 6 bases remaining between them. The CDR3 has 15 amino acids. The CDR3 bases are TGTGCCAGCAGCTTAGCCGGGAGCTCCTACAATGAGCAGTTCTTC. Translation: CASSLAGSSYNEQFF.

The genes are TRBV6-1 and TRBJ1-5; D might be TRBD1 (5 bases). Between the trimmed V and J ends, which lost 5 bases and 5 bases, there was a span of 16 bases. Looked up from germline, CDR1 is MNHNS and CDR2 is SASEGT. The CDR3 has 15 amino acids. The CDR3 nucleotides read TGTGCCAGCAGTCCTTACAGGCAGGGTTATCAGCCCCAGCATTTT. Translated: CASSPYRQGYQPQHF.

This clone was recorded only once. This chain connects TRBV5-6 to TRBJ2-7, with D possibly matching TRBD2 (5 bases). The CDR3 has 16 residues. From germline, CDR1 is SGHDT and CDR2 YYEEEE. Trimming took 3 bases from V and 4 from J, leaving 20 bases between them. CDR3 DNA: TGTGCCAGCAGCTCCACTCCTAGCCGTCTGGAATACGAGCAGTACTTC. Translated, it gives CASSSTPSRLEYEQYF.

The chain combines TRBV10-3 with TRBJ2-2; no clear D gene. There are 14 residues in the CDR3. The V end was cut by 6 bases, the J end by 2 bases, with 10 bases between. Germline lookup yields CDR1 ENHRY and CDR2 SYGVKD. The CDR3 DNA follows: TGTGCCATCAGGAAGTCAGAAAACACCGGGGAGCTGTTTTTT. Translating gives CAIRKSENTGELFF.

Worth noting for this clone: The same CDR3 can be traced to other DNA sequences in this sample. The V gene is TRBV27, the J gene TRBJ1-1; 11 nucleotides line up with TRBD1. Germline assignment: CDR1 MNHEY and CDR2 SMNVEV (reference sequence). J was trimmed by 0 bases and V by 4 bases; bases with no gene match: 7. The CDR3 runs to 17 residues. The CDR3 DNA follows: TGTGCCAGCAGTTGGACAGGGGGCGGTAGGATGAACACTGAAGCTTTCTTT. This sequence encodes CASSWTGGGRMNTEAFF.

The gene calls are TRBV9 and TRBJ2-5, with D maybe TRBD2 (6 bases). With 4 bases removed from V and 5 bases from J, the gap between germline ends came to 18 bases. Germline V gene sequence: CDR1 SGDLS, CDR2 YYNGEE. The CDR3 extends over 15 amino acids. This chain's CDR3 is CASSIRDSPGETQYF. The CDR3 nucleotides are TGTGCCAGCAGCATCCGGGACTCCCCCGGGGAGACCCAGTACTTC.

CDR3 residues: CASSLETGQPQHF. The CDR3 DNA reads TGCGCCAGCAGCTTGGAGACGGGACAGCCCCAGCATTTT. This chain uses TRBV5-1 with TRBJ1-5, with no clear D. The CDR3 runs 13 residues. Germline CDR1 is SGHRS and CDR2 is YFSETQ. With 0 bases removed from V and 7 bases from J, the gap between germline ends came to 8 bases.

The genes are TRBV6-5 and TRBJ2-5, with D hard to call. CDR3 size: 13 residues. Per germline, CDR1 MNHEY and CDR2 SVGAGI. V was clipped by 7 bases and J by 1 base, with 10 bases between them. CDR3 protein: CASTNDIQETQYF. Written as DNA, the CDR3 is TGTGCCAGCACAAACGACATCCAAGAGACCCAGTACTTC.

The chain is built from TRBV7-9 and TRBJ1-3; D unclear. This CDR3 is 15 amino acids long. The V end was cut by 5 bases, the J end by 4 bases, with 15 bases between. CDR1 is SEHNR and CDR2 is FQNEAQ in the germline V gene (reference sequence). The CDR3 sequence is CASSPQALGGNTIYF. The CDR3 bases are TGTGCCAGCAGCCCCCAAGCCCTCGGGGGAAACACCATATATTTT.

CDR3 nucleotide sequence: TGTGCCATCAGTGCTGGGACAGGGGTCGGTGGAGATACGCAGTATTTT. Translation gives CAISAGTGVGGDTQYF. This chain joins TRBV10-3 and TRBJ2-3; 10 bases align to TRBD1. The CDR3 sequence is 16 residues long. The germline V gene encodes CDR1 ENHRY and CDR2 SYGVKD. After removal of 4 bases from V and 5 bases from J, the junction contained 9 bases not matched to a gene.

The CDR3 region is CASSQGTSGSRSTDTQYF. Written as DNA, the CDR3 is TGCGCCAGCAGCCAAGGGACTAGCGGGAGTCGGAGCACAGATACGCAGTATTTT. The rearrangement links TRBV4-3 to TRBJ2-3; 13 nucleotides align to TRBD2. CDR1 and CDR2 (germline): LGHNA, YSLEER. V was pared by 1 base and J by 0 bases, with 4 bases of the junction left unmatched. The CDR3 totals 18 residues.